This is a list of T cell receptor beta chains from one sample in a study of PD-L1 blockade in urothelial cancer. The table came from immunoSEQ multiplex PCR; TCRdb's copy has only in-frame clones and leaves some out. Here the sample spans 60,000 to 75,000 clones, roughly 89% being singletons. The input for sequencing was PBMCs, taken around atezolizumab (anti-PD-L1) treatment. Receptor source: a woman in her 70s with urothelial cancer. The CDR3 runs from the conserved cysteine through the conserved F or W. D genes are given only for firm matches. Clone size is stated in some rows and not others, as once, few, many or a class when expanded.

TRBV6-5	TRBJ1-6	TRBD1	NA	TGTGCCAGCAGCCGACAGGGAATTGCGGATTCACCCCTCCACTTT	CASSRQGIADSPLHF
TRBV4-3	TRBJ1-6	NA	NA	TGCGCCAGCAGCCAAGATTGGGCTTATAATTCACCCCTCCACTTT	CASSQDWAYNSPLHF
TRBV19	TRBJ1-5	TRBD1	NA	TGTGCCAGTTCTAAACAGGGGGTTAGCAATCAGCCCCAGCATTTT	CASSKQGVSNQPQHF
TRBV2	TRBJ2-3	NA	NA	TGTGCCAGCTCGCAGCGGGTTAGCACAGATACGCAGTATTTT	CASSQRVSTDTQYF
TRBV28	TRBJ1-5	NA	NA	TGTGCCAGCAGTCCACAGGGAGTCCGTCAGCCCCAGCATTTT	CASSPQGVRQPQHF
TRBV11-1	TRBJ2-7	NA	NA	TGTGCCAGCAGCTTAGCGGGGGGTTCGTACGAGCAGTACTTC	CASSLAGGSYEQYF
TRBV10-1	TRBJ2-3	NA	once	TGCGCCAGCAGCTCCAGATTCACAGATACGCAGTATTTT	CASSSRFTDTQYF
TRBV6-6	TRBJ1-1	TRBD1	NA	TGTGCCAGCAGTTACTCCCCGGGACAGGGCACTGAAGCTTTCTTT	CASSYSPGQGTEAFF
TRBV6-1	TRBJ2-1	TRBD2	few	TGTGCCAGCAGTGAATTTAGCGGGAACTCCTACAATGAGCAGTTCTTC	CASSEFSGNSYNEQFF
TRBV7-9	TRBJ2-1	TRBD1	NA	TGTGCCAGCAGCTTGGGGACAGGTATAGGTGAGCAGTTCTTC	CASSLGTGIGEQFF
TRBV14	TRBJ1-2	TRBD1	NA	TGTGCCAGCAGCCCACAGGGGGCTCTTGAAGGCTACACCTTC	CASSPQGALEGYTF
TRBV5-8	TRBJ1-2	NA	NA	TGTGCCAGCAGCTTGGCGGCCGACAGAGACTATGGCTACACCTTC	CASSLAADRDYGYTF
TRBV19	TRBJ2-1	NA	NA	TGTGCCAGTAACCCTAGCTCCTACAATGAGCAGTTCTTC	CASNPSSYNEQFF
TRBV30	TRBJ1-6	NA	NA	TGTGCCTGGAGTGTGGAGGCTTATAATTCACCCCTCCACTTT	CAWSVEAYNSPLHF
TRBV4-1	TRBJ2-5	TRBD2	NA	TGCGCCAGCAGCCATGACGGACTAGCGGAGATCTCAGGGGAACAAGAGACCCAGTACTTC	CASSHDGLAEISGEQETQYF
TRBV6-6	TRBJ1-2	NA	NA	TGTGCCAGCAGTTACTCGACCGGGGAATATGGCTACACCTTC	CASSYSTGEYGYTF
TRBV6-1	TRBJ1-5	NA	NA	TGTGCCAGCAACGAGAATAGCAATCAGCCCCAGCATTTT	CASNENSNQPQHF
TRBV29-1	TRBJ2-7	NA	NA	TGCAGCGTTGCTGAGGTGGTCTACGAGCAGTACTTC	CSVAEVVYEQYF
TRBV10-3	TRBJ2-5	TRBD1	NA	TGTGCCATCAGACAGGGACAGGGGGAAGAGACCCAGTACTTC	CAIRQGQGEETQYF
TRBV6-4	TRBJ2-1	TRBD2	once	TGTGCCAGCAGCCTACTAGCGGGAGGAGATGAGCAGTTCTTC	CASSLLAGGDEQFF
TRBV5-1	TRBJ2-2	TRBD2	NA	TGCGCCAGCAGCTTGGGGTCTAGCGGGAGACCCGGGGAGCTGTTTTTT	CASSLGSSGRPGELFF
TRBV10-3	TRBJ1-6	NA	NA	TGTGCCATCAGTGTTGGGCAAAATAATTCACCCCTCCACTTT	CAISVGQNNSPLHF
TRBV5-6	TRBJ2-3	TRBD2	once	TGTGCCAGCAGCTTCGGGACTAGCGGGATGACAGATACGCAGTATTTT	CASSFGTSGMTDTQYF
TRBV7-9	TRBJ1-4	NA	once	TGTGCCAGCAGCTTAGGCGGGGCCCACCCTAATGAAAAACTGTTTTTT	CASSLGGAHPNEKLFF
TRBV4-3	TRBJ1-2	NA	once	TGCGCCAGCAGCCAGGCACAGGGCTCGGAGTATGGCTACACCTTC	CASSQAQGSEYGYTF
TRBV21-1	TRBJ1-5	NA	NA	TGTGCCAGCAGCACGCGGGGCCAGCCCCAGCATTTT	CASSTRGQPQHF
TRBV7-9	TRBJ1-6	NA	NA	TGTGCCAGCAGCTTAGATTACCCACAGAATTCACCCCTCCACTTT	CASSLDYPQNSPLHF
TRBV10-1	TRBJ2-5	NA	NA	TGCGCCAGCAGTGACCGGATGGGACACCACCAAGAGACCCAGTACTTC	CASSDRMGHHQETQYF
TRBV6-5	TRBJ2-7	TRBD1	NA	TGTGCCAGCAGTTACTCGGGACAGGTAGCCTACGAGCAGTACTTC	CASSYSGQVAYEQYF
TRBV5-1	TRBJ2-2	TRBD2	NA	TGCGCCAGCAGCCGGACTAGCGGGAGGGCCTTGACCGGGGAGCTGTTTTTT	CASSRTSGRALTGELFF
TRBV5-6	TRBJ2-3	TRBD2	NA	TGTGCCAGCACCTCACCCTCAGCGGGGGCCAGCACAGATACGCAGTATTTT	CASTSPSAGASTDTQYF
TRBV5-6	TRBJ2-2	NA	once	TGTGCCAGCAGCCCCATGGTGCGGGCGGACACCGGGGAGCTGTTTTTT	CASSPMVRADTGELFF
TRBV5-6	TRBJ2-7	NA	NA	TGTGCCAGCAGCCCGTTACCGGGAAATCCCCACGAGCAGTACTTC	CASSPLPGNPHEQYF
TRBV5-1	TRBJ2-5	NA	NA	TGCGCCAGCAGCTCGCAAGAGACCCAGTACTTC	CASSSQETQYF
TRBV2	TRBJ1-5	TRBD1	few	TGTGCCAGCACAACCTGGGACAGCATACTTAGCAATCAGCCCCAGCATTTT	CASTTWDSILSNQPQHF
TRBV5-1	TRBJ1-1	TRBD1	NA	TGCGCCAGCAGCTTGGGAACAGGGGGCCGAAACACTGAAGCTTTCTTT	CASSLGTGGRNTEAFF
TRBV19	TRBJ1-4	NA	NA	TGTGCCAGTAGTACCCGACCCCGCGGTAATGAAAAACTGTTTTTT	CASSTRPRGNEKLFF
TRBV10-3	TRBJ1-2	NA	NA	TGTGCCATCAGTGAATCTCCGGGGGGCGAAAGGAGCTACACCTTC	CAISESPGGERSYTF
TRBV7-9	TRBJ2-1	NA	NA	TGTGCCAGCAGCTTAGTGACTTCCAATGAGCAGTTCTTC	CASSLVTSNEQFF
TRBV7-8	TRBJ2-3	NA	NA	TGTGCCAGCAGCCCAGGGGAGAGGACCATTAGCACAGATACGCAGTATTTT	CASSPGERTISTDTQYF
TRBV14	TRBJ2-5	TRBD2	NA	TGTGCCAGCAGCCAAGAAGGCGGGGCTAGCGGGAGGACGACCCAGTACTTC	CASSQEGGASGRTTQYF
TRBV6-5	TRBJ2-7	TRBD2	NA	TGTGCCAGCAGTTACTCGCTAACTAGCGGGCAAGACGAGCAGTACTTC	CASSYSLTSGQDEQYF
TRBV4-1	TRBJ2-2	NA	NA	TGCGCCAGCAGCCAAGCCCGGCTAGCCCTAAACACCGGGGAGCTGTTTTTT	CASSQARLALNTGELFF
TRBV19	TRBJ1-1	NA	NA	TGTGCCAGTTCGCGGGCCTTTAGTGGTTCGAACACTGAAGCTTTCTTT	CASSRAFSGSNTEAFF
TRBV5-6	TRBJ2-7	NA	NA	TGTGCCAGCAGCTTATCAGGGTACGAGCAGTACTTC	CASSLSGYEQYF
TRBV28	TRBJ2-7	TRBD2	NA	TGTGCCAGCAGTCCCAGCGGGAGGGCCCTCTACGAGCAGTACTTC	CASSPSGRALYEQYF